The subject of this entry is one T cell receptor (beta chain). The target of this receptor is not known. The germline gene is not matched at one end of the junction; a read error may be the cause. This sample is drawn from a study of blood T cell repertoires in COVID-19 (dated by TCRdb to 2018 to 2021). Study-wide context: Samples from collaborators originated in the United States, Italy and Spain and spanned both the acute and convalescent phases of COVID-19. A freely available public database, intended as a resource for researchers studying the immune response to SARS-CoV-2, is where the repertoires were released. The samples were drawn from two sources: the first 160 participants of the ongoing ImmuneRACE study, and 1,000 to 1,500 subjects contributed by 6 global collaborators. Sample metadata almost always included a de-identified subject ID, COVID-19 status, age in years and sex. The prospective study material was composed of cDNA or gDNA derived from T cells, B-cell-depleted T cells, or PBMCs. Subjects who had been exposed to COVID-19, were actively infected with it, or had recovered from it provided the deeply sampled blood TCRbeta repertoires that made up the dataset. HLA class I and class II types, where available, came from metadata supplied by the sample provider rather than from assay-based typing.

The CDR3 numbers 17 residues from cysteine through phenylalanine. Of the read, only the CDR3 DNA is kept; its 51 bases are in frame from base 1. CDR1 and CDR2 (SGHVS, FQNEAQ) derive from the germline V gene. Participants in the prospective study were enrolled through a virtual design, were aged about 18 to 90 years, and lived in roughly 26 United States geographic areas. Cohort assignment in the prospective study relied on participant-reported clinical history from a screening survey and a study questionnaire. Recovered participants in ImmuneRACE Cohort 3 were defined as having two consecutive negative NP/OP PCR tests, clearance from a healthcare professional, or resolution of symptoms. In the prospective study, whole blood, serum and a nasopharyngeal or oropharyngeal swab were collected from each participant by mobile phlebotomists. Participants in the prospective study had the option to provide additional blood draws and questionnaires over a 2-month period. Before DNA extraction, blood samples from the prospective study were shipped at room temperature or frozen.

TCRbeta CDR3 regions were amplified from genomic DNA using the immunoSEQ Assay, a bias-controlled multiplex PCR. The study's processing was this. Within the assay, amplification of reference gene primers was used to estimate how many nucleated cells each sample contained. To quantify the absolute abundance of each unique TCRbeta CDR3 rearrangement, sequence reads were collapsed and filtered. For each sample, productive Simpson clonality was calculated by taking the square root of Simpson's diversity index across productive rearrangements. What TCRdb holds here is the immuneACCESS table cut down to in-frame rearrangements. Part of the clones is not present; checked against another copy, under half of the missing clones reflect an unresolved V gene, and the others are unexplained. V and J calls and clone size follow that table, whereas D and trimming were derived from the DNA. In all, the sample holds about 280,000 clones, and around 92% of those were seen once. The biggest ten clones account for about 2% of the sample.

Findings and caveats that apply to the study as a whole: The amount of clinical and demographic metadata varied by source and participant and was provided uncurated.

The sample comprised PBMCs or T cells enriched from blood (not recorded which). The rearrangement combines TRBV7-8 with TRBJ2-7; 10 central nucleotides agree with TRBD2. This clonotype originated in a woman aged 60 to 75 who had recovered from COVID-19. This receptor has the CDR3 CASSRGGAGGDSHEQYF. At the DNA level, the sequence is TGTGCCAGCAGCCGTGGAGGAGCGGGAGGGGACTCCCACGAGCAGTACTTC.